The 26 T cell receptor beta chains given below trace back to one sample, sequenced in a study of blood T cell repertoires in COVID-19. Only in-frame clones appear in the TCRdb table, and some are missing; sequencing was by immunoSEQ multiplex PCR. Counted here are around 220,000 clones, 87% occurring once; the ten biggest clones make up 1.9%. The sequencing sample was made of peripheral blood. These receptors originate from a man aged 35 to 55 with active or convalescent COVID-19.

The J gene is TRBJ2-1, the V gene TRBV10-3, with D tentatively TRBD2 (5 bases). The CDR3 spans 14 residues. Germline loops: CDR1 ENHRY, CDR2 SYGVKD. Deletions cut 5 bases from V and 3 bases from J, with 11 bases between. The CDR3 DNA sequence: TGTGCCATCAGTCCCCCGAGCGGCTACAATGAGCAGTTCTTC. This encodes CAISPPSGYNEQFF.

The chain recombines TRBV24-1 with TRBJ1-5; 7 nucleotides match TRBD1. Germline V gene data show CDR1 as KGHDR and CDR2 as SFDVKD. Trimming removed 3 bases from V and 4 bases from J; junction bases left unmatched: 8. This CDR3 comprises 16 residues. The DNA of the CDR3 is TGTGCCACCAGTGATGGAGGGACAGCCAGAAATCAGCCCCAGCATTTT. Its protein product is CATSDGGTARNQPQHF.

The J gene is TRBJ2-7, the V gene TRBV6-2 or TRBV6-3; the D gene is possibly TRBD2 (5 bases). Per germline, CDR1 MNHEY and CDR2 SVGEGT. The ends were cut back, 2 bases at V and 0 bases at J, with 11 bases in the middle. This CDR3 has 15 amino acids. The CDR3 here is CASSYLGSGSYEQYF. Here the CDR3 DNA reads TGTGCCAGCAGTTACCTAGGCAGCGGCTCCTACGAGCAGTACTTC.

The gene calls are TRBV5-6 and TRBJ2-5, with TRBD1 identical over 7 bases. Looked up from germline, CDR1 is SGHDT and CDR2 is YYEEEE. The CDR3 totals 14 residues. V lost 3 bases, J lost 1 base, and 3 bases stayed unmatched. The CDR3 region is CASSWDRVQETQYF. The CDR3 nucleotides read TGTGCCAGCAGCTGGGACAGAGTCCAAGAGACCCAGTACTTC.

The chain is built from TRBV2 and TRBJ2-1, with 9 bases lining up with TRBD1. CDR1 and CDR2 from the germline V gene are SNHLY and FYNNEI. The length of the CDR3 is 14 residues. V shed 7 bases and J 5 bases; nucleotides not matched to a gene: 6. The CDR3 protein is CASTYRTGDNEQFF. In DNA, the CDR3 is TGTGCCAGCACCTATCGGACAGGGGACAATGAGCAGTTCTTC.

This chain joins TRBV27 and TRBJ2-7; the match to TRBD1 covers 7 bases. After removal of 5 bases from V and 0 bases from J, the junction contained 4 bases not matched to a gene. The germline CDR1 and CDR2 sequences are MNHEY and SMNVEV (reference sequence). The CDR3 is 14 residues long. CDR3 amino acids: CASSPDRYSYEQYF. CDR3 coding DNA: TGTGCCAGCAGTCCGGACAGGTACTCCTACGAGCAGTACTTC.

This clone has just one count. This chain connects TRBV4-1 to TRBJ2-3; 11 nucleotides agree with TRBD2. V was pared by 4 bases and J by 1 base, with 4 bases of the junction left unmatched. The CDR3 is made up of 16 amino acids. Germline V gives CDR1 MGHRA, CDR2 YSYEKL. The CDR3 region is CASSRTSGGGTDTQYF. The CDR3 DNA is TGCGCCAGCAGCCGAACTAGCGGGGGCGGCACAGATACGCAGTATTTT.

The gene calls are TRBV2 and TRBJ1-5; maybe TRBD1 (5 bases). V was cut by 6 bases and J by 8 bases, with 20 bases left in between. Germline CDR1 SNHLY, CDR2 FYNNEI. The CDR3 runs 15 residues. The CDR3 sequence: CASSADSTVREPQHF. The CDR3 nucleotides read TGTGCCAGCAGCGCTGACAGTACTGTCCGGGAGCCCCAGCATTTT.

V usage is TRBV29-1 and J usage is TRBJ1-1; TRBD1 agrees at 7 bases. This CDR3 has 15 residues. Looked up from germline, CDR1 is SQVTM and CDR2 is ANQGSEA. V trimming: 4 bases; J trimming: 0 bases; junction bases outside the gene matches: 8. The CDR3 sequence: CSVAGGWGMNTEAFF. The CDR3 region has the DNA TGCAGCGTTGCAGGGGGGTGGGGTATGAACACTGAAGCTTTCTTT.

This clone has a single count. The genes are TRBV6-1 and TRBJ1-5; D is unclear. Germline V gives CDR1 MNHNS, CDR2 SASEGT. The CDR3 sequence is 12 residues long. The ends were cut back, 3 bases at V and 7 bases at J, with 7 bases in the middle. CDR3 DNA: TGTGCCAGCAGTGAGAGGGTACAGCCCCAGCATTTT. This translates into CASSERVQPQHF.

V usage is TRBV5-5 and J usage is TRBJ1-6; D possibly corresponds to TRBD1 (6 bases). V lost 4 bases and J 7 bases, leaving 15 bases between the germline ends. Germline CDR1 SGHKS, CDR2 YYEKEE (reference sequence). The CDR3 is 15 amino acids. CDR3 region: CASSQYTTGNSPLHF. CDR3 bases: TGTGCCAGCAGCCAATATACCACAGGGAATTCACCCCTCCACTTT.

The chain combines TRBV28 with TRBJ1-2; D gene unclear. V lost 2 bases and J 4 bases, leaving 8 bases between the germline ends. Germline CDR1 reads MDHEN; CDR2 reads SYDVKM. The CDR3 has 13 residues. CDR3 in amino acids: CASSLGQIYGYTF. The CDR3 DNA reads as TGTGCCAGCAGTTTAGGCCAGATCTATGGCTACACCTTC.

This chain uses TRBV5-4 with TRBJ2-3, with D maybe TRBD1 (6 bases). Germline CDR1 SGHNT, CDR2 YYREEE (reference sequence). The length of the CDR3 is 16 residues. Trimming left V 6 bases short and J 1 base short, with 18 bases between. This chain's CDR3 is CASTPQAGAGTDTQYF. The CDR3 coding sequence is TGTGCCAGCACCCCCCAGGCAGGGGCGGGCACAGATACGCAGTATTTT.

The V and J genes are TRBV10-2 and TRBJ1-1; the match to TRBD1 covers 10 bases. Per the germline V gene, CDR1 is WSHSY and CDR2 is SAAADI. The V gene end was trimmed by 7 bases and the J gene end by 4 bases; junction bases not matched to a gene: 6. CDR3 length: 14 amino acids. The CDR3 region is CASIRQGAGTEAFF. The CDR3 coding sequence is TGCGCCAGCATCCGACAGGGGGCTGGCACTGAAGCTTTCTTT.

The V and J genes are TRBV28 and TRBJ1-4; D may be TRBD1 (6 bases). CDR3 length equals 16 residues. Germline values: CDR1 MDHEN, CDR2 SYDVKM. Between the trimmed V and J ends, which lost 8 bases and 8 bases, there was a span of 24 bases. Here the CDR3 DNA reads TGTGCCAGCCGCGGGACCGGGGGGGGCGTACGGGAAAAACTGTTTTTT. Translation: CASRGTGGGVREKLFF.

The chain joins TRBV5-6 to TRBJ2-7, with D possibly TRBD1 on 5 matching bases. The CDR3 extends over 15 amino acids. The V end lost 3 bases, the J end lost 0 bases, and 13 bases lay between the germline ends. The germline V gene has CDR1 SGHDT and CDR2 YYEEEE. The CDR3 is CASSWGPTASYEQYF. The CDR3 DNA follows: TGTGCCAGCAGCTGGGGCCCAACTGCCTCCTACGAGCAGTACTTC.

The J gene is TRBJ2-7, the V gene TRBV19; perhaps TRBD2 as D (7 bases). V shed 5 bases and J shed 0 bases, with 17 bases lying between them. This CDR3 has 16 residues. CDR1 and CDR2 from the germline V gene are LNHDA and SQIVND (reference sequence). The CDR3 region is CASSAFLAGASYEQYF. The CDR3 nucleotides read TGTGCCAGTAGTGCCTTCCTGGCGGGGGCCTCCTACGAGCAGTACTTC.

This rearrangement joins TRBV2 to TRBJ2-2; D gene unclear. Germline CDR1 SNHLY, CDR2 FYNNEI. There are 13 residues in the CDR3. Trimming stripped 3 bases from V and 3 bases from J, with 5 bases between. The DNA of the CDR3 is TGTGCCAGCAGTGACAGATACACCGGGGAGCTGTTTTTT. Residues: CASSDRYTGELFF.

V gene TRBV6-5 combines with J gene TRBJ1-6, with D uncertain. CDR1 is MNHEY, CDR2 SVGAGI, per germline. The CDR3 runs to 16 residues. V lost 0 bases, J lost 7 bases, and 13 bases lay in between. CDR3 in DNA: TGTGCCAGCAGTTACTCGAGTCCGGAGGGCAATTCACCCCTCCACTTT. This translates into CASSYSSPEGNSPLHF.

The CDR3 coding sequence is TGTGCCAGCAGTCTCTGGGGCCCGAACACCGGGGAGCTGTTTTTT. This codes for CASSLWGPNTGELFF. This rearrangement joins TRBV6-5 to TRBJ2-2; a weak D match, TRBD1 (5 bases). The CDR3 totals 15 residues. V was clipped by 5 bases and J by 0 bases, with 10 bases between them. The germline CDR1 and CDR2 sequences are MNHEY and SVGAGI.

This chain links TRBV27 with TRBJ1-1, with D uncertain. Between the trimmed V and J ends, which lost 7 bases and 1 base, there was a span of 13 bases. Germline lookup yields CDR1 MNHEY and CDR2 SMNVEV (reference sequence). The CDR3 has 14 residues. This chain's CDR3 is CASKHLQWNTEAFF. The CDR3 DNA reads TGTGCCAGCAAACACCTCCAGTGGAACACTGAAGCTTTCTTT.

This chain connects TRBV6-2 or TRBV6-3 to TRBJ2-7; TRBD2 agrees at 11 bases. The CDR3 has 15 residues. Germline loops: CDR1 MNHEY, CDR2 SVGEGT. V dropped 5 bases and J dropped 1; count of bases not matched to a gene: 4. The CDR3 nucleotides are TGTGCCAGCAGTGCCTCTAGCGGGGGGTCCTACGAGCAGTACTTC. It yields the protein CASSASSGGSYEQYF.

The chain couples TRBV24-1 to TRBJ2-1, with D possibly being TRBD2 (5 bases). Germline values: CDR1 KGHDR, CDR2 SFDVKD. The V gene lost 6 bases and the J gene lost 8 bases, with 7 bases spanning the gap. This CDR3 spans 11 amino acids. DNA of the CDR3: TGTGCCACCAGTCGGGGTTATGAGCAGTTCTTC. Protein: CATSRGYEQFF.

The chain couples TRBV24-1 to TRBJ2-1, with TRBD2 as a possible D gene (6 bases). Germline V CDR1 and CDR2: KGHDR, SFDVKD. The ends were cut back, 4 bases at V and 6 bases at J, with 21 bases in the middle. The CDR3 covers 17 residues. This CDR3 is CATSDPIAGRKGNEQFF. CDR3 nucleotides: TGTGCCACCAGTGACCCTATCGCGGGGCGAAAGGGCAATGAGCAGTTCTTC.

The V and J genes are TRBV10-1 and TRBJ2-1; unclear D gene. The V gene lost 3 bases and the J gene lost 10 bases, with 4 bases spanning the gap. Germline CDR1 and CDR2: WNHNN and SYGVQD (reference sequence). This CDR3 is built from 10 residues. In DNA, the CDR3 is TGCGCCAGCAGTGACCCGGAGCAGTTCTTC. Its translation: CASSDPEQFF.

This clone was counted a single time. Other DNA sequences in the sample encode the same CDR3. CDR3 bases: TGTGCCAGCAGCTTTGGACAGGGCAACACCATATATTTT. This gives the protein CASSFGQGNTIYF. The chain joins TRBV7-2 to TRBJ1-3; 8 bases are shared with TRBD1. V was clipped by 3 bases and J by 7 bases; unmatched bases: 2. Germline CDR1 SGHTA, CDR2 FQGNSA. The CDR3 is 13 residues long.